This TCR beta chain comes out of a study of cytomegalovirus exposure and HLA in healthy donors. The length of the CDR3 is 13 residues. CDR1 and CDR2 (germline): SQVTM, ANQGSEA. V shed 6 bases and J shed 4 bases, with 12 bases lying between them. PCR was performed using 60 Vbeta and 13 Jbeta primers. The assay was immunoSEQ multiplex PCR, and TCRdb's table has in-frame clones only and misses some. Among 100,000 to 150,000 clones, around 78% were seen once, and the ten largest hold approximately 2%. The sequence was obtained from a middle-aged man in good health and CMV-seronegative. The chain carries TRBV29-1 and TRBJ2-2, with D perhaps TRBD2 (5 bases). The sequenced sample consisted of PBMCs. The CDR3 reads CSVERTGTGELFF. CDR3 bases: TGCAGCGTCGAACGGACTGGCACCGGGGAGCTGTTTTTT.